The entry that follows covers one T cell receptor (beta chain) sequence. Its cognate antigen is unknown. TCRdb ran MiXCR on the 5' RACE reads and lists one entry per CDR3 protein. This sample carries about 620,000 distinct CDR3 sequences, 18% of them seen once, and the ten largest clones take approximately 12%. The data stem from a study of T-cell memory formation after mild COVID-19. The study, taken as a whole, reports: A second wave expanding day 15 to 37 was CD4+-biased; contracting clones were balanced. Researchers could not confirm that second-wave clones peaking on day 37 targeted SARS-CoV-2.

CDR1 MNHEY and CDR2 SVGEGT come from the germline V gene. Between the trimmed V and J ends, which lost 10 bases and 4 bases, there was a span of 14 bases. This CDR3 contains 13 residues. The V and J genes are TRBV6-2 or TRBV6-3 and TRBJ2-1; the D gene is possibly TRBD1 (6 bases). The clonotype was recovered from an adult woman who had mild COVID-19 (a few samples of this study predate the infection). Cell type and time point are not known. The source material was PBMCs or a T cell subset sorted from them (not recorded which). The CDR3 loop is CATEGHVYNEQFF. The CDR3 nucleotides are TGTGCCACCGAGGGACACGTTTACAATGAGCAGTTCTTC.